This is a list of T cell receptor beta chains from one sample in a study of metastatic and nonmetastatic thyroid tumors. MiXCR re-clonotyped the PCR reads for TCRdb. The repertoire holds roughly 93,000 clones, with about 13% as singletons. Sequencing used blood. All receptors derive from a female donor with papillary thyroid cancer or a benign thyroid nodule (not recorded which). Some clones in this sample may be carry-over from other donors' samples. Each CDR3 is given with its conserved first and last residue. The D gene is left open where the match is weak. The size of a clone is reported for some rows only, either as once, few or many, or as a class for expanded clones.

J	size	V	D	DNA	CDR3
TRBJ2-2	many	TRBV7-2	TRBD1	TGTGCCAGCAGCTTGGGACAGGGGAAGTCCGGGGAGCTGTTTTTT	CASSLGQGKSGELFF
TRBJ2-2	many	TRBV7-2	-	TGTGCCAGCACCGAAGACAGCACCGGGGAGCTGTTTTTT	CASTEDSTGELFF
TRBJ1-2	few	TRBV24-1	-	TGTGCCACAAGTGATAGAGGGGGTACCTATGGCTACACCTTC	CATSDRGGTYGYTF
TRBJ2-7	-	TRBV4-3	-	TGCGCCAGCAGCCAAGGTGCCGAGCAGTACTTC	CASSQGAEQYF
TRBJ2-7	many	TRBV3-1	-	TGTGCCAGCAGCCCGGAGACACCTCCTGGCGAGCAGTACTTC	CASSPETPPGEQYF
TRBJ1-6	many	TRBV6-1	-	TGTGCCAGCAGCTTAACAGGGAGTCATCCCCTCCACTTT	CASSLTGSHPLHF
TRBJ2-7	many	TRBV12-3/TRBV12-4	-	TGTGCCAGCAGTCCACCTCGCGCAACTGGTGCCTACGAGCAGTACTTC	CASSPPRATGAYEQYF
TRBJ1-1	many	TRBV18	-	TGTGCCAGCTCACCGGGACGGGAGAACACTGAAGCTTTCTTT	CASSPGRENTEAFF
TRBJ2-5	many	TRBV6-1	TRBD1	TGTGCCAGCAGTTCAGGGGGTACCCAGTACTTC	CASSSGGTQYF
TRBJ2-7	-	TRBV27	-	TGTGCCAGCAGCCTCTGGGCAGTGAACTCCTACGAGCAGTACTTC	CASSLWAVNSYEQYF
TRBJ2-3	many	TRBV7-8	TRBD2	TGTGCCAGCAGCTCCGGACTAGCCACAGATACGCAGTATTTT	CASSSGLATDTQYF
TRBJ1-2	many	TRBV4-3	-	TGCGCCAGCAGCCAAGAGGCCGGGACCTACGATACCTTGGGCTACACCTTC	CASSQEAGTYDTLGYTF
TRBJ2-1	many	TRBV12-3/TRBV12-4	TRBD2	TGTGCCAGCAGCCGCGTCCCTCTAGCGGGACGGTACAATGAGCAGTTCTTC	CASSRVPLAGRYNEQFF
TRBJ1-5	-	TRBV29-1	-	TGCAGCGCCGGGGACGGAAACAATCAGCCCCAGCATTTT	CSAGDGNNQPQHF
TRBJ1-1	many	TRBV12-3/TRBV12-4	-	TGTGCCAGCAGTTTATTAGGGTACACTGAAGCTTTCTTT	CASSLLGYTEAFF
TRBJ2-2	few	TRBV6-1	-	TGTGCCAGCCTTCTCATAGGGTACGGGGAGCTGTTTTTT	CASLLIGYGELFF
TRBJ1-2	-	TRBV5-4	-	TGTGCCAGCAGCCCCTTTCGGGGGCAAGGCTACACCTTC	CASSPFRGQGYTF
TRBJ1-5	many	TRBV20-1	-	TGCAGTGCTAGAGAGCATCAGGGGTGGAATCAGCCCCAGCATTTT	CSAREHQGWNQPQHF